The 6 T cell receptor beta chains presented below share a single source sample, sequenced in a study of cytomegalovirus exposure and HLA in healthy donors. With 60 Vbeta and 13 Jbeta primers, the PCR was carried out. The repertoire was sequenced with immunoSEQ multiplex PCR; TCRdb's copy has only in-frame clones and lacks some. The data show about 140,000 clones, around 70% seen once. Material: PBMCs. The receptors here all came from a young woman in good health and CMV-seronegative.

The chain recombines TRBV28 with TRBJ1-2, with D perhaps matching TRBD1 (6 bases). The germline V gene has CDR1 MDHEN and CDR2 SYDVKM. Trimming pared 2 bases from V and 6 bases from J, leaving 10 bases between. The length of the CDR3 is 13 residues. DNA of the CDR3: TGTGCCAGCAGTTTAGGGACACGAAATGGCTACACCTTC. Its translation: CASSLGTRNGYTF.

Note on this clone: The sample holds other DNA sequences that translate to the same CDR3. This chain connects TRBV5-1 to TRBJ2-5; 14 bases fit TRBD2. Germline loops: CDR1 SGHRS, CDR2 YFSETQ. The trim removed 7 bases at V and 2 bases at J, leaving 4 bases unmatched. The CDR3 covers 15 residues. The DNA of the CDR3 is TGCGCCAGCCGCAGACTAGCGGGAGGGCAAGAGACCCAGTACTTC. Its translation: CASRRLAGGQETQYF.

CDR3 in amino acids: CASSVRVLRNEKLFF. Here the CDR3 DNA reads TGTGCCAGTAGTGTCCGGGTCCTACGGAATGAAAAACTGTTTTTT. V is TRBV19 and J is TRBJ1-4; D gene ambiguous. V lost 5 bases and J lost 5, with 15 bases in between. There are 15 residues in the CDR3. Germline values: CDR1 LNHDA, CDR2 SQIVND (reference sequence).

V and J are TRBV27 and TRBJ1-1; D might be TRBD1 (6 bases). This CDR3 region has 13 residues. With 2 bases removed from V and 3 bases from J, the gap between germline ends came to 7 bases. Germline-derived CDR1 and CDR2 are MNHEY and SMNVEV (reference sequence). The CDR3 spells CASSLGTHTEAFF. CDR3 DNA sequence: TGTGCCAGCAGTTTAGGGACACACACTGAAGCTTTCTTT.

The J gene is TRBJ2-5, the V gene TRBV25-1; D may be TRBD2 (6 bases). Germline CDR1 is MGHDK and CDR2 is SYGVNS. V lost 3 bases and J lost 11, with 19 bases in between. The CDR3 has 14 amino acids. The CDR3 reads CASSDRLTGEEQYF. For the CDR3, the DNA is TGTGCCAGCAGTGACCGACTGACGGGGGAGGAGCAGTACTTC. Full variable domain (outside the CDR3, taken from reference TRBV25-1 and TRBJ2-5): EADIYQTPRYLVIGTGKKITLECSQTMGHDKMYWYQQDPGMELHLIHYSYGVNSTEKGDLSSESTVSRIRTEHFPLTLESARPSHTSQYLCASSDRLTGEEQYFGPGTRLLVL.

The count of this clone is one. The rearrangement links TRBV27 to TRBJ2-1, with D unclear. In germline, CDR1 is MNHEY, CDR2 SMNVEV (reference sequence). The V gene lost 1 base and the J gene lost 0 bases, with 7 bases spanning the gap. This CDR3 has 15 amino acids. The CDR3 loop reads CASSLLVSSYNEQFF. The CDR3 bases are TGTGCCAGCAGTTTATTGGTCAGCTCCTACAATGAGCAGTTCTTC.